This T cell receptor (beta chain) came from a study of blood T cell repertoires in COVID-19 (dated by TCRdb to 2019 to 2021). The study in broad terms: The collaborator samples originated in the United States, Italy and Spain and spanned the acute and convalescent phases of COVID-19. Where available, HLA class I and class II types were taken from metadata supplied by the sample provider and were not determined by assay-based typing. Samples came from the ongoing ImmuneRACE study (first 160 participants) plus 1,254 subjects from 6 global collaborators. The repertoires were made available in a free public database intended to serve as a resource for research on the immune response to SARS-CoV-2. Nearly every sample came with metadata listing a de-identified subject ID, COVID-19 status, age in years and sex. The prospective study material was composed of cDNA or gDNA derived from T cells, B-cell-depleted T cells, or PBMCs. Subjects who had been exposed to COVID-19, were actively infected with it, or had recovered from it provided the deeply sampled blood TCRbeta repertoires that made up the dataset.

What the study reported, not specific to this receptor: The quantity of clinical and demographic metadata differed by source and by participant and was supplied without curation.

Worth noting for this clone: What this receptor recognizes is not known. Nothing much larger sits one base from this clone, and base qualities are not available.

Each collaborating institution followed its own protocols to collect whole blood in K2EDTA tubes. For TCRbeta analysis, collaborator samples were shipped as frozen whole blood, as isolated PBMCs, or as DNA extracted from either sample type. Reading from cysteine to phenylalanine, the CDR3 counts 16 amino acids. Only the CDR3 portion is preserved as DNA: 48 bases, with reading frame beginning at the first base. V loses 6 bases, J loses 1 base, and the germline ends lie 18 bases apart. The germline V gene supplies CDR1 KGHSH and CDR2 LQKENI. TCRbeta CDR3 regions were amplified from genomic DNA by means of the immunoSEQ Assay, a bias-controlled multiplex PCR. The source study handled its data this way. The number of nucleated cells in each sample was estimated by amplification of reference gene primers within the assay. To quantify the absolute abundance of each unique TCRbeta CDR3 rearrangement, sequence reads were collapsed and filtered. For each sample, productive Simpson clonality was calculated as the square root of Simpson's diversity index over productive rearrangements. Held by TCRdb, this immuneACCESS table contains in-frame sequences only and omits some clones. Under half of the omission traces to an unresolved V gene where checked; the cause of the rest is unknown. That table gives V, J and clone size, and the DNA gave D and trimming. The sample table contains hundreds of thousands of clones; only one count was recorded for 85% of them. 4.1% of the sample belongs to the ten largest clones.

The TCR comes from a woman between 45 and 65 years old with active or convalescent COVID-19. The sequenced sample consisted of peripheral blood. The rearranged segments are TRBV18 and TRBJ2-5; matching of 6 bases hints at TRBD2 as the D gene. For the CDR3, the sequence is CASSPPLARGQETQYF. In nucleotide form, the sequence is TGTGCCAGCTCGCCCCCGCTAGCGAGGGGCCAAGAGACCCAGTACTTC.